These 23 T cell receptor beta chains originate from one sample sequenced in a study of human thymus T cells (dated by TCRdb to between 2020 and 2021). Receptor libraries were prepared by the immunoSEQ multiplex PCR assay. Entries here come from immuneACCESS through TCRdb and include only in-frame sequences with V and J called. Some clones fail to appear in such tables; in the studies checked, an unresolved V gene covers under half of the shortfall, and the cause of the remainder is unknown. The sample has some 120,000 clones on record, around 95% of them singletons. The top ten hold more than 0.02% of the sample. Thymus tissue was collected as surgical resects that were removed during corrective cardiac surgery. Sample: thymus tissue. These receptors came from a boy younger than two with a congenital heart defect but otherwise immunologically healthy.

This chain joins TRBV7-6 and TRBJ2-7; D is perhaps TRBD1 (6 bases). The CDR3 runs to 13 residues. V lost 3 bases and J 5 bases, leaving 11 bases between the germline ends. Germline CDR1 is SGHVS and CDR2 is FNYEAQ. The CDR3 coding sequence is TGTGCCAGCAGCTTCAGCTACAGGGACGAGCAGTACTTC. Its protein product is CASSFSYRDEQYF.

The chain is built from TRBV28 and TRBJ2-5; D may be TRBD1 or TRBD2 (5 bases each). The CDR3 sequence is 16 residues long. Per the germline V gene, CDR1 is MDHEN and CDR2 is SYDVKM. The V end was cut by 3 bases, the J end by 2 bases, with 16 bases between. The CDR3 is CASSLKGRLIQETQYF. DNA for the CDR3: TGTGCCAGCAGTTTGAAGGGGAGACTCATACAAGAGACCCAGTACTTC.

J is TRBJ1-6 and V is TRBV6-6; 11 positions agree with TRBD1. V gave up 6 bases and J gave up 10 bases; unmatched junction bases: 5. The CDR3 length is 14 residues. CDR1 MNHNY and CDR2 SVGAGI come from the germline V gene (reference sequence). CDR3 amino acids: CASSLDRGRSPLHF. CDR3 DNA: TGTGCCAGCAGCCTGGACAGGGGGCGATCACCCCTCCACTTT.

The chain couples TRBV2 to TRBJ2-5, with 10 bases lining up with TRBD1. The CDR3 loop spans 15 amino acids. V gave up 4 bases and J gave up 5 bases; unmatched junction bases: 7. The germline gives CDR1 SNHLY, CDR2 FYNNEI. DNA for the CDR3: TGTGCCAGCAGTGTGACAGGGGGCTTGGGTGAGACCCAGTACTTC. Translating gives CASSVTGGLGETQYF.

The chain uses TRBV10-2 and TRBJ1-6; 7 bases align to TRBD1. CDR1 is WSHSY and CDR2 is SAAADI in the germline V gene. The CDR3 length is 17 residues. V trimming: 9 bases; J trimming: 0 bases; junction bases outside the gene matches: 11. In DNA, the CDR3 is TGCGCCAGTCACGACAGGGACCCAAGCTCCTATAATTCACCCCTCCACTTT. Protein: CASHDRDPSSYNSPLHF.

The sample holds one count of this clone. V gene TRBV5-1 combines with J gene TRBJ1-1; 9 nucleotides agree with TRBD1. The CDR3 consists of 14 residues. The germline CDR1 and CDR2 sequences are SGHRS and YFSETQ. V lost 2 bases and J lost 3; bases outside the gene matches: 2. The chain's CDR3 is CASSFGDRDTEAFF. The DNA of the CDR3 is TGCGCCAGCAGCTTCGGGGACAGGGACACTGAAGCTTTCTTT.

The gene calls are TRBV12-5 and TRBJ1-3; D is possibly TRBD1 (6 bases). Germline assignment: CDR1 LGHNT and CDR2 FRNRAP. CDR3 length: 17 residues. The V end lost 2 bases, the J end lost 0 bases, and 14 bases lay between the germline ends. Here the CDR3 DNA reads TGTGCTAGTGGTTTGCATGACAGGTCCCCCTCTGGAAACACCATATATTTT. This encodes CASGLHDRSPSGNTIYF. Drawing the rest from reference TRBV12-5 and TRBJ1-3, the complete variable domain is DARVTQTPRHKVTEMGQEVTMRCQPILGHNTVFWYRQTMMQGLELLAYFRNRAPLDDSGMPKDRFSAEMPDATLATLKIQPSEPRDSAVYFCASGLHDRSPSGNTIYFGEGSWLTVV.

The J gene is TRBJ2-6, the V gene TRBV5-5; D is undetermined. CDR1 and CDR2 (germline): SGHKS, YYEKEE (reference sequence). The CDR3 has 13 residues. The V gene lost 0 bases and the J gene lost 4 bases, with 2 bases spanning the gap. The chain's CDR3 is CASSLAGANVLTF. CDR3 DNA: TGTGCCAGCAGCTTGGCGGGGGCCAACGTCCTGACTTTC.

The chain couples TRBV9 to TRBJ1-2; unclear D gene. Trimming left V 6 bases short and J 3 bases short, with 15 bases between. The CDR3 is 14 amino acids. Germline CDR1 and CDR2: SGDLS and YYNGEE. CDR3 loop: CASTNTGIDYGYTF. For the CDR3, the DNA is TGTGCCAGCACCAACACGGGTATCGACTATGGCTACACCTTC.

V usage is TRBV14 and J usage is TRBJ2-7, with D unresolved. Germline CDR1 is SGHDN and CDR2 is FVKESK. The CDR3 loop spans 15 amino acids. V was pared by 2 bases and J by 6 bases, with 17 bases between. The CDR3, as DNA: TGTGCCAGCAGCCAAAGGGCCCGAAGACCCTCCGAGCAGTACTTC. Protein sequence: CASSQRARRPSEQYF.

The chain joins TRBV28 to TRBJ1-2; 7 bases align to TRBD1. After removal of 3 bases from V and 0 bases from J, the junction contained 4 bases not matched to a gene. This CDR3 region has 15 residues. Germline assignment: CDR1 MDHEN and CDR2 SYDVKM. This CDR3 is CASSFEDRPNYGYTF. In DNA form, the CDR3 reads TGTGCCAGCAGTTTCGAGGACAGGCCTAACTATGGCTACACCTTC.

The CDR3, as DNA: TGTGCCAGCAGTTCCGGGGGGACAGGTCCTCACTATGGCTACACCTTC. This encodes CASSSGGTGPHYGYTF. V gene TRBV27 combines with J gene TRBJ1-2; 8 nucleotides match TRBD1. J lost 3 bases, V lost 4 bases, and 10 bases had no gene match. Germline loops: CDR1 MNHEY, CDR2 SMNVEV (reference sequence). The CDR3 is 16 residues long.

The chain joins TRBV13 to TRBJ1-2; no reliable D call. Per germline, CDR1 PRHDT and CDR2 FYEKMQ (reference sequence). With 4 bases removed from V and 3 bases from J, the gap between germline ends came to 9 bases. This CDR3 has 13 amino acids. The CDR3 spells CASSSREDYGYTF. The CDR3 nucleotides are TGTGCCAGCAGCTCCCGTGAGGACTATGGCTACACCTTC. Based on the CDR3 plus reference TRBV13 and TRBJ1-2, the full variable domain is AAGVIQSPRHLIKEKRETATLKCYPIPRHDTVYWYQQGPGQDPQFLISFYEKMQSDKGSIPDRFSAQQFSDYHSELNMSSLELGDSALYFCASSSREDYGYTFGSGTRLTVV.

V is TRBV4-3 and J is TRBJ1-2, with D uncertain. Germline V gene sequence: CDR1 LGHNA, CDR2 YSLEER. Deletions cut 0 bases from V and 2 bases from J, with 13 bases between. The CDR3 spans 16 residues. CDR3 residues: CASSQDKGRGNYGYTF. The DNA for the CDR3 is TGCGCCAGCAGCCAAGATAAAGGGCGGGGAAACTATGGCTACACCTTC.

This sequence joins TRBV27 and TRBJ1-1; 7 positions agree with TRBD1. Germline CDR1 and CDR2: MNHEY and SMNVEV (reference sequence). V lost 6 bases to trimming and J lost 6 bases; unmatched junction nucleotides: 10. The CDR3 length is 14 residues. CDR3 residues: CASRLGTDVPEAFF. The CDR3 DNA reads TGTGCCAGCAGGCTCGGGACAGACGTCCCTGAAGCTTTCTTT.

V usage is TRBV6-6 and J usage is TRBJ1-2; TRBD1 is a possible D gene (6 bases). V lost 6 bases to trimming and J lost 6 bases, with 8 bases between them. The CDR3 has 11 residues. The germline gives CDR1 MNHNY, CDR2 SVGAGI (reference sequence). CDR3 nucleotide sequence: TGTGCCAGCAGACCAGGGGATGGCTACACCTTC. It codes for CASRPGDGYTF.

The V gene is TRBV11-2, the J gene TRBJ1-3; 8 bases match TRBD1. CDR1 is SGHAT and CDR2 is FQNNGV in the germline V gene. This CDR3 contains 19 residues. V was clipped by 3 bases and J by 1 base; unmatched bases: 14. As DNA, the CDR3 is TGTGCCAGCAGCTTTTTATTAAGCTCGGACAGGGTATCTGGAAACACCATATATTTT. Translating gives CASSFLLSSDRVSGNTIYF.

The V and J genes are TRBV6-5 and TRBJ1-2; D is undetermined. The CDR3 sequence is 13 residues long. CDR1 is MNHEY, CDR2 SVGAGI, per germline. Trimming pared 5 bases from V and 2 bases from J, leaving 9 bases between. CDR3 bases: TGTGCCAGCAGTGAACAGTTAAACTATGGCTACACCTTC. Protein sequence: CASSEQLNYGYTF.

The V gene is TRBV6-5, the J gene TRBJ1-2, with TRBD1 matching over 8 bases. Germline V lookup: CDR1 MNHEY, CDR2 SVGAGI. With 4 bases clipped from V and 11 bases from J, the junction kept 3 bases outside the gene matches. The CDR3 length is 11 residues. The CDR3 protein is CASSSNRGYTF. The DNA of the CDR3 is TGTGCCAGCAGTTCTAACAGGGGGTACACCTTC.

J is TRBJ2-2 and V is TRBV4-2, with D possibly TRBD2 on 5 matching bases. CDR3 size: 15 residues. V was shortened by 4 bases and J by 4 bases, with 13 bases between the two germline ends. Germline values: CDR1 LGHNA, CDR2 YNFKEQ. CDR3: CASSPRSGPTGELFF. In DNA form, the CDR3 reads TGTGCCAGCAGCCCCCGGAGCGGCCCCACCGGGGAGCTGTTTTTT.

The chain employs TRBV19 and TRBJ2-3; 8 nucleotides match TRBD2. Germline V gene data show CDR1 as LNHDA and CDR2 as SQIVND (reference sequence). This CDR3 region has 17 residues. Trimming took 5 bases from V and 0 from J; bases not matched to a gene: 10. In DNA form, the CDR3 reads TGTGCCAGTAGTCTCATAGCGGGGAGATCTAGCACAGATACGCAGTATTTT. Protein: CASSLIAGRSSTDTQYF.

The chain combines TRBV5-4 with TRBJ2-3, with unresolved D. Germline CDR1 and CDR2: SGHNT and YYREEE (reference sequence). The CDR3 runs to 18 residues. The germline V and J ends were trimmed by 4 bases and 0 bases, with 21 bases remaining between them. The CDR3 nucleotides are TGTGCCAGCAGCCAAGAAACACCCACGGCAGTTAGCACAGATACGCAGTATTTT. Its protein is CASSQETPTAVSTDTQYF.

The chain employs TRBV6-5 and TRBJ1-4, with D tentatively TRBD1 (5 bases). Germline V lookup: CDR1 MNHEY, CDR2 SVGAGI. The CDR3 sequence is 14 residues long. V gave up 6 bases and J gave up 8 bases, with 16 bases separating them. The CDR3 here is CASSPTGLGEKLFF. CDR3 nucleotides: TGTGCCAGCAGCCCAACAGGCCTAGGAGAAAAACTGTTTTTT.